This TCR beta chain was identified during a study of blood T cells in healthy people across ages. Study outcomes and limitations: Estimates of diversity drawn from one million T cells were considered underestimates. Age advanced and TCR beta diversity per million T cells fell, roughly linearly.

With 0 bases removed from V and 13 bases from J, the gap between germline ends came to 20 bases. This CDR3 spans 15 amino acids. Germline lookup yields CDR1 SGHNT and CDR2 YYREEE (reference sequence). Then a second PCR, running roughly 7 to 12 cycles, was carried out with a sample-barcoded 5' primer and a J-beta primer mix. TCRdb itself ran the 5' RACE reads through MiXCR, one entry per CDR3 protein. The sample shows 1.2 million to 1.5 million distinct CDR3 sequences, around 59% of them seen only once. Worth noting for this clonotype: Its antigen is not identified.

This sequence joins TRBV5-4 and TRBJ2-4; possible D gene TRBD2, 6 bases. The TCR was taken from a man younger than 30 in good health. The material sequenced was blood. Here the CDR3 DNA reads TGTGCCAGCAGCTTGGTAGGTAGCGGTTCGGGTGAGCAGTACTTC. It is translated as CASSLVGSGSGEQYF. The complete variable domain, with remaining parts taken from reference TRBV5-4 and TRBJ2-4, reads ETGVTQSPTHLIKTRGQQVTLRCSSQSGHNTVSWYQQALGQGPQFIFQYYREEENGRGNFPPRFSGLQFPNYSSELNVNALELDDSALYLCASSLVGSGSGEQYFGAGTRLSVL.